This T cell receptor (beta chain) was captured in a study of cytomegalovirus exposure and HLA in healthy donors. As for the study in general: Earlier results showed 90 million to 130 million unique TCR beta sequences derived from about 179 million T cells.

In nominal health when sampled, donors likely had unrecorded immune exposures nonetheless. This CDR3 is 14 amino acids long. V was cut by 3 bases and J by 4 bases, with 12 bases left in between. The V gene's germline CDR1 is MNHEY and CDR2 SMNVEV (reference sequence). In the PCR, 60 Vbeta and 13 Jbeta primers were used. Profiling relied on immunoSEQ multiplex PCR, and the TCRdb table lists in-frame clones only, not all of them. This table holds about 110,000 clones, around 80% found once. The sequenced material came from PBMCs. The TCR comes from a man between 45 and 60 years old in good health and CMV-seronegative. V is TRBV27 and J is TRBJ1-1; perhaps TRBD1 as D (5 bases). CDR3 sequence (DNA): TGTGCCAGCAGTTTCAAACTGGGGCGCACTGAAGCTTTCTTT. The encoded protein is CASSFKLGRTEAFF.